This passage covers 25 T cell receptor beta chains from one sample sequenced in a study of shared clonotypes between healthy human individuals. Only in-frame clones appear in the TCRdb table, and some are missing; sequencing was by immunoSEQ multiplex PCR. The sample carries millions of clones, approximately 95% recorded once. Source material: naive CD4+ T cells from PBMCs. Specified subset: CD45RA+ positively selected. The receptors stem from a man between 18 and 29 years old in good health. Some clones in this sample may be carry-over from other donors' samples.

The chain carries TRBV19 and TRBJ2-4, with 9 bases that match TRBD1. Unmatched junction bases numbered 13, after V lost 8 bases and J lost 2 bases. Looked up from germline, CDR1 is LNHDA and CDR2 is SQIVND (reference sequence). The CDR3 has 17 amino acids. CDR3 residues: CASRSIDRGESKNIQYF. The DNA for the CDR3 is TGTGCCAGTCGAAGTATCGACAGGGGGGAATCCAAAAACATTCAGTACTTC.

The rearrangement joins TRBV9 to TRBJ2-2, with 11 bases lining up with TRBD2. The CDR3 length is 15 residues. J lost 5 bases, V lost 5 bases, and 5 bases had no gene match. Per the germline V gene, CDR1 is SGDLS and CDR2 is YYNGEE. The chain's CDR3 is CASRPVAGGTGELFF. For the CDR3, the DNA is TGTGCCAGCAGACCAGTAGCGGGAGGGACCGGGGAGCTGTTTTTT.

About this clone itself: Other nucleotide sequences from this sample produce the same CDR3. This chain connects TRBV29-1 to TRBJ1-2; D uncertain. Trimming left V 3 bases short and J 4 bases short, with 6 bases between. The length of the CDR3 is 11 residues. Looked up from germline, CDR1 is SQVTM and CDR2 is ANQGSEA. The CDR3 DNA is TGCAGCGTTGACGAGGGCTATGGCTACACCTTC. Protein product: CSVDEGYGYTF.

The chain carries TRBV11-2 and TRBJ2-7; tentatively, D is TRBD1 (6 bases). The CDR3 covers 15 residues. V lost 7 bases to trimming and J lost 6 bases, with 22 bases between them. Per the germline V gene, CDR1 is SGHAT and CDR2 is FQNNGV. The DNA of the CDR3 is TGTGCCAGCATCCCCCCAACAGGCGCCAGGGGCGAGCAGTACTTC. Protein product: CASIPPTGARGEQYF.

This chain uses TRBV11-2 with TRBJ1-1; D may be TRBD1 (5 bases). Per germline, CDR1 SGHAT and CDR2 FQNNGV. The V end was cut by 8 bases, the J end by 5 bases, with 18 bases between. The CDR3 covers 14 residues. CDR3 sequence reads: CASSKDSPGTEAFF. As DNA, the CDR3 is TGTGCCAGCTCAAAAGACAGCCCTGGGACTGAAGCTTTCTTT.

The chain links TRBV6-5 to TRBJ2-2, with D possibly matching TRBD1 (6 bases). This CDR3 has 15 residues. CDR1 is MNHEY, CDR2 SVGAGI, per germline. The V end lost 5 bases, the J end lost 1 base, and 11 bases lay between the germline ends. The CDR3 nucleotides read TGTGCCAGCAGTCATCAGACAGGGAACACCGGGGAGCTGTTTTTT. It is translated as CASSHQTGNTGELFF.

The chain couples TRBV7-2 to TRBJ2-3; a possible D gene is TRBD1 (5 bases). The CDR3 sequence is 15 residues long. Germline lookup yields CDR1 SGHTA and CDR2 FQGNSA. The V and J ends lost 1 base and 3 bases respectively, with 11 bases between them. CDR3 sequence reads: CASSLDGHRTDTQYF. The DNA for the CDR3 is TGTGCCAGCAGCTTAGATGGACATCGGACAGATACGCAGTATTTT. The variable domain in full, with the rest retrieved from reference TRBV7-2 and TRBJ2-3, is GAGVSQSPSNKVTEKGKDVELRCDPISGHTALYWYRQSLGQGLEFLIYFQGNSAPDKSGLPSDRFSAERTGGSVSTLTIQRTQQEDSAVYLCASSLDGHRTDTQYFGPGTRLTVL.

CDR3 loop: CASSPPLEAGPNYGYTF. In nucleotides, the CDR3 is TGTGCCAGCTCACCACCTCTGGAAGCAGGGCCGAACTATGGCTACACCTTC. The rearrangement joins TRBV18 to TRBJ1-2; possibly TRBD1 for D (5 bases). The CDR3 length is 17 residues. Trimming stripped 0 bases from V and 2 bases from J, with 16 bases between. Germline CDR1 KGHSH, CDR2 LQKENI.

Concerning this clone: The sample has other DNA sequences that encode this CDR3 too. The CDR3 loop is CATSRDRAGETQYF. The CDR3 coding sequence is TGTGCCACCAGCAGAGATCGAGCGGGAGAGACCCAGTACTTC. V is TRBV15 and J is TRBJ2-5; possibly TRBD2 for D (6 bases). This CDR3 region has 14 residues. Germline CDR1 and CDR2: LNHNV and YYDKDF (reference sequence). V dropped 0 bases and J dropped 4 bases, with 9 bases sitting between them.

The rearrangement joins TRBV11-2 to TRBJ1-5; D is undetermined. The CDR3 covers 14 residues. V was pared by 2 bases and J by 0 bases, with 5 bases between. The germline V gene encodes CDR1 SGHAT and CDR2 FQNNGV. CDR3 nucleotide sequence: TGTGCCAGCAGCTTATGTTATAGCAATCAGCCCCAGCATTTT. This sequence encodes CASSLCYSNQPQHF.

The J gene is TRBJ2-5, the V gene TRBV14; tentatively, D is TRBD2 (5 bases). Germline assignment: CDR1 SGHDN and CDR2 FVKESK. This CDR3 is built from 16 residues. V was clipped by 1 base and J by 0 bases, with 12 bases between them. The CDR3 DNA reads as TGTGCCAGCAGCCAAGGGCCGGGATGGTACCAAGAGACCCAGTACTTC. This encodes CASSQGPGWYQETQYF.

The V call is TRBV4-2, the J call TRBJ2-1; D assignment may be TRBD1 or TRBD2 (5 bases each). Trimming took 0 bases from V and 10 from J, leaving 19 bases between them. Germline loops: CDR1 LGHNA, CDR2 YNFKEQ. The CDR3 sequence is 16 residues long. The CDR3 nucleotides read TGTGCCAGCAGCCAAGATCGAGGGCTAGCAGGGCGGGAGCAGTTCTTC. Its protein is CASSQDRGLAGREQFF.

The rearrangement links TRBV2 to TRBJ1-4; a possible D gene is TRBD1 (6 bases). The CDR3 covers 12 residues. CDR1 is SNHLY and CDR2 is FYNNEI in the germline V gene. With 10 bases removed from V and 4 bases from J, the gap between germline ends came to 10 bases. The CDR3 DNA reads as TGTGCCACGACAGGCGATAATGAAAAACTGTTTTTT. Protein: CATTGDNEKLFF.

This chain connects TRBV5-6 to TRBJ2-1; 7 nucleotides align to TRBD2. CDR1 and CDR2 from the germline V gene are SGHDT and YYEEEE. The CDR3 length is 16 residues. J lost 4 bases, V lost 2 bases, and 9 bases had no gene match. The chain's CDR3 is CASSLLRGGTYNEQFF. CDR3 DNA: TGTGCCAGCAGCTTATTACGCGGGGGTACTTACAATGAGCAGTTCTTC.

The rearrangement joins TRBV4-1 to TRBJ2-7; 8 positions agree with TRBD1. The CDR3 is 15 residues long. V lost 3 bases to trimming and J lost 0 bases; unmatched junction nucleotides: 4. CDR1 and CDR2 (germline): MGHRA, YSYEKL. DNA for the CDR3: TGCGCCAGCAGCCAGCTTGGACAGGGCTCCTACGAGCAGTACTTC. Translating gives CASSQLGQGSYEQYF.

The chain couples TRBV20-1 to TRBJ1-1, with a weak D call TRBD1 (5 bases). Germline V gene sequence: CDR1 DFQATT, CDR2 SNEGSKA (reference sequence). With 5 bases removed from V and 11 bases from J, the gap between germline ends came to 15 bases. This CDR3 contains 11 residues. The CDR3 spells CSARDLSEAFF. The DNA for the CDR3 is TGCAGTGCTCGGGACCTCTCGGAGGCTTTCTTT.

The chain employs TRBV28 and TRBJ1-1; no definite D call. This CDR3 is built from 16 residues. The V gene lost 3 bases and the J gene lost 0 bases, with 14 bases spanning the gap. The germline gives CDR1 MDHEN, CDR2 SYDVKM. The CDR3 is CASSLFAAGLNTEAFF. The DNA for the CDR3 is TGTGCCAGCAGTTTGTTCGCCGCCGGCTTGAACACTGAAGCTTTCTTT.

This chain links TRBV4-1 with TRBJ1-5; D gene ambiguous. The CDR3 is made up of 16 amino acids. The germline V and J ends were trimmed by 1 base and 0 bases, with 10 bases remaining between them. Germline V gives CDR1 MGHRA, CDR2 YSYEKL. DNA for the CDR3: TGCGCCAGCAGCCAAGTAATAGCTTATAGCAATCAGCCCCAGCATTTT. Protein product: CASSQVIAYSNQPQHF.

For this clone: The same CDR3 can be traced to other DNA sequences in this sample. The CDR3 bases are TGTGCCAGCAGCTTACTCGTGAACACCGGGGAGCTGTTTTTT. Protein sequence: CASSLLVNTGELFF. The chain uses TRBV7-9 and TRBJ2-2; D remains ambiguous. V was shortened by 2 bases and J by 1 base, with 5 bases between the two germline ends. Per the germline V gene, CDR1 is SEHNR and CDR2 is FQNEAQ (reference sequence). The CDR3 is 14 amino acids.

The rearrangement uses TRBV5-1 and TRBJ2-1; possible D gene TRBD2, 6 bases. CDR3 length: 15 residues. Germline-derived CDR1 and CDR2 are SGHRS and YFSETQ. V dropped 7 bases and J dropped 0 bases, with 14 bases sitting between them. The CDR3 protein is CASVSGLNSYNEQFF. The CDR3 bases are TGCGCCAGCGTAAGCGGGCTGAACTCCTACAATGAGCAGTTCTTC.

The J gene is TRBJ2-7, the V gene TRBV5-4, with a weak D call TRBD2 (7 bases). V lost 3 bases and J lost 4, with 17 bases in between. CDR1 is SGHNT and CDR2 is YYREEE in the germline V gene (reference sequence). The CDR3 runs 15 residues. In nucleotides, the CDR3 is TGTGCCAGCAGCTGGGCCCCCGAGGGGGGGTACGAGCAGTACTTC. Its protein is CASSWAPEGGYEQYF.

The chain joins TRBV30 to TRBJ2-7; TRBD2 agrees at 9 bases. This CDR3 is 14 amino acids long. Trimming removed 2 bases from V and 1 base from J; junction bases left unmatched: 3. The germline V gene encodes CDR1 GTSNPN and CDR2 SVGIG (reference sequence). The CDR3 DNA follows: TGTGCCTGGAGTAAAGCGGGAGGATCCTACGAGCAGTACTTC. This codes for CAWSKAGGSYEQYF.

The genes are TRBV28 and TRBJ1-2; D possibly corresponds to TRBD1 (6 bases). CDR1 and CDR2 from the germline V gene are MDHEN and SYDVKM. V was pared by 3 bases and J by 5 bases, with 13 bases between. The CDR3 contains 14 residues. CDR3 residues: CASSFAGQLYGYTF. The CDR3 DNA follows: TGTGCCAGCAGTTTTGCCGGACAGCTATATGGCTACACCTTC.

Note on this clone: Other DNA sequences in the same sample also yield this CDR3. The chain uses TRBV30 and TRBJ2-3; D may be TRBD2 (5 bases). The CDR3 is 12 residues long. CDR1 GTSNPN and CDR2 SVGIG come from the germline V gene (reference sequence). The V and J ends lost 0 bases and 4 bases respectively, with 5 bases between them. The CDR3 DNA reads as TGTGCCTGGAGTGTGGGAGCAGATACGCAGTATTTT. Residues: CAWSVGADTQYF.

This chain connects TRBV29-1 to TRBJ2-7; 8 nucleotides line up with TRBD1. Germline values: CDR1 SQVTM, CDR2 ANQGSEA. With V trimmed by 8 bases and J by 5 bases, 8 bases remained unmatched. The CDR3 is 12 residues long. CDR3 loop: CSIGQGLHEQYF. As DNA, the CDR3 is TGCAGCATAGGACAGGGTCTCCACGAGCAGTACTTC.